The clone carrying this T cell receptor (beta chain) was recorded many times. What it recognizes is unknown. The CDR3 contains 15 residues. Germline loops: CDR1 SGHVS, CDR2 FNYEAQ. After removal of 4 bases from V and 0 bases from J, the junction contained 5 bases not matched to a gene. The sample originates from a study of Graves' ophthalmopathy and Graves' hyperthyroidism. Study-level background: Stable hyperthyroidism denotes an absence of ophthalmopathy throughout 18 months of follow-up. Study-wide findings and caveats: Ophthalmopathy versus stable hyperthyroidism: 13-signature model gave 87.88% sensitivity, 75% to 83% specificity.

Participants with hyperthyroidism, aged 18 to 65, were newly diagnosed with under 2 months' duration. Investigators amplified TCR beta CDR3 regions from RNA transcripts. First-round RT-PCR with HTBI primers preceded a second-round multiplex PCR. From the multiplex PCR reads, TCRdb called clonotypes with MiXCR, one entry per CDR3 protein. This table holds over a million distinct CDR3 sequences, 36% found once. The sample comprised peripheral blood or thyroid tissue (not recorded which). This chain links TRBV7-6 with TRBJ2-7, with 8 bases aligning to TRBD1. This clonotype was sampled from an adult man with Graves' hyperthyroidism. The CDR3 region is CASSSGQGSSYEQYF. CDR3 sequence (DNA): TGTGCCAGCAGCTCAGGACAGGGCAGCTCCTACGAGCAGTACTTC.